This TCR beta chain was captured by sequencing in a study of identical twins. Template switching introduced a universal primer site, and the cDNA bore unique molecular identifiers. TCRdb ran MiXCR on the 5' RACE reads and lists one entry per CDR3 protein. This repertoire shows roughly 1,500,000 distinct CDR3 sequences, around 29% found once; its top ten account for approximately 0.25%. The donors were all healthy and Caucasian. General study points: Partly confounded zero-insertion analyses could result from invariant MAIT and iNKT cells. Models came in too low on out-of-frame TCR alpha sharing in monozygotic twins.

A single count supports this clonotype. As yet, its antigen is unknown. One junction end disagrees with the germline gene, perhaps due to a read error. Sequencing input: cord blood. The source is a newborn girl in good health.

The CDR3 sequence: CASSQVKNPSYEQDF. As DNA, the CDR3 is TGTGCCAGCAGCCAAGTTAAGAACCCATCCTACGAGCAGGACTTC. V usage is TRBV4-2 and J usage is TRBJ2-7, with D uncertain. Germline V gene lookup returns CDR1 LGHNA and CDR2 YNFKEQ. The CDR3 runs 15 residues.